The entry below gives a single TCR beta chain sequence along with its context. What it recognizes is unknown. The sample has other DNA sequences that encode this CDR3 too. These data belong to a study of cytomegalovirus exposure and HLA in healthy donors. Broader study findings: The classifier reportedly diagnosed cytomegalovirus status with high sensitivity and specificity. Immune exposure data for these donors was limited to CMV serostatus. The authors later linked a missense DCLRE1C variant to TCR beta V- and J-gene trimming.

The PCR had 60 Vbeta and 13 Jbeta primers. TCRdb's copy holds only in-frame clones and misses some; the assay was immunoSEQ multiplex PCR. The sample consists of roughly 200,000 clones, 70% to 85% of them appearing once. Sequenced: PBMCs. This clonotype was sampled from a woman between 35 and 50 years old in good health and CMV-seronegative.

CDR3 in DNA: TGTGCCAGCAGCCCCGGACAGGGCGGCGAGCAGTACTTC. Translation: CASSPGQGGEQYF. The V call is TRBV14, the J call TRBJ2-7, with 8 bases identical to TRBD1. Unmatched junction bases numbered 5, after V lost 4 bases and J lost 6 bases. Per the germline V gene, CDR1 is SGHDN and CDR2 is FVKESK. This CDR3 comprises 13 residues.